The clone carrying this TCR beta chain was seen at least ten times. Its antigen is still unknown. One end of the junction varies from germline; a read error may be responsible. The data are from a study of T cells after yellow fever vaccination. Study summary: SMART-Seq v4 Ultra Low Input handled preparation of low-cell-number fractions. Study results and caveats: Clones from primary vaccination mostly reappeared after the booster (roughly 97% CD4, approximately 91% CD8).

Germline V lookup: CDR1 SGHDT, CDR2 YYEEEE. This CDR3 is 13 amino acids long. TCR cDNA, made by 5'RACE template switching, carried an added universal primer site and UMIs. TCRdb reanalysed the 5' RACE reads using MiXCR and keeps one entry per CDR3 protein. The table has some 250,000 distinct CDR3 sequences, 6.9% seen once. The chain is built from TRBV5-6 and TRBJ2-7; D might be TRBD1 or TRBD2, each matching 5 bases. Here the sequenced sample was CD4+ T cells sorted from PBMCs, taken 15 days after the yellow fever booster vaccination. The clonotype originates from a man aged 25-45 years who received the YFV17D yellow fever vaccine. CDR3 residues: CASSSGPSNEQYF. The CDR3 nucleotides are TGTGCCAGCAGCTCGGGACCCTCCAACGAGCAGTACTTC.